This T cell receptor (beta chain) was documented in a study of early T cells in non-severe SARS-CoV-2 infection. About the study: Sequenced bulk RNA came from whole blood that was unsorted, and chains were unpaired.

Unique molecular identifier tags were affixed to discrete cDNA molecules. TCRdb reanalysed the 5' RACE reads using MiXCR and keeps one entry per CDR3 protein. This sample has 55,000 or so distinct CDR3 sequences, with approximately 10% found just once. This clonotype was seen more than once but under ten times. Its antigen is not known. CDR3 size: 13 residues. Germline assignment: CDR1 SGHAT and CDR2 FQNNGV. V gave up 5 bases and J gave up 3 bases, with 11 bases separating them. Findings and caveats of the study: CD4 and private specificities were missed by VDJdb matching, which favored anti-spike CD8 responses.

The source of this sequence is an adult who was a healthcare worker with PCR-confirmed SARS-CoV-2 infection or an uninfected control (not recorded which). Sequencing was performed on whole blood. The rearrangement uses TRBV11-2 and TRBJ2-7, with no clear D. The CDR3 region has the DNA TGTGCCAGCAGCCATTGGACCGGCTACGAGCAGTACTTC. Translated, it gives CASSHWTGYEQYF.